Presented here are 3 T cell receptor beta chains from one specimen sequenced in a study of shared clonotypes between healthy human individuals. Measured with immunoSEQ multiplex PCR; TCRdb has only the in-frame clones, and not every one. The data hold 450,000 to 600,000 clones, with 79% observed a single time. The sample comprised PBMCs. These receptors were taken from a woman in her forties in good health. Some clones in this sample may be carry-over from other donors' samples.

The J gene is TRBJ2-1, the V gene TRBV5-5; 10 bases line up with TRBD2. This CDR3 is built from 15 residues. CDR1 is SGHKS, CDR2 YYEKEE, per germline (reference sequence). Germline trimming cut 2 bases from V and 5 bases from J; bases unmatched to any gene: 4. CDR3 residues: CASSFWTSGNNEQFF. Here the CDR3 DNA reads TGTGCCAGCAGCTTTTGGACTAGCGGCAACAATGAGCAGTTCTTC.

The chain combines TRBV6-5 with TRBJ2-4; TRBD1 aligns across 7 bases. Germline loops: CDR1 MNHEY, CDR2 SVGAGI. V was clipped by 6 bases and J by 7 bases; unmatched bases: 9. The CDR3 covers 14 residues. The CDR3 sequence: CASRETGNGNIQYF. Here the CDR3 DNA reads TGTGCCAGCAGGGAGACAGGGAACGGCAACATTCAGTACTTC.

This clone is a singleton in its sample. The chain is built from TRBV5-4 and TRBJ2-3, with 7 bases lining up with TRBD2. Looked up from germline, CDR1 is SGHNT and CDR2 is YYREEE (reference sequence). The CDR3 runs to 16 residues. Germline trimming cut 4 bases from V and 3 bases from J; bases unmatched to any gene: 11. In nucleotides, the CDR3 is TGTGCCAGCAGCCAACCTACTAGCGCGGAAACAGATACGCAGTATTTT. This sequence encodes CASSQPTSAETDTQYF.